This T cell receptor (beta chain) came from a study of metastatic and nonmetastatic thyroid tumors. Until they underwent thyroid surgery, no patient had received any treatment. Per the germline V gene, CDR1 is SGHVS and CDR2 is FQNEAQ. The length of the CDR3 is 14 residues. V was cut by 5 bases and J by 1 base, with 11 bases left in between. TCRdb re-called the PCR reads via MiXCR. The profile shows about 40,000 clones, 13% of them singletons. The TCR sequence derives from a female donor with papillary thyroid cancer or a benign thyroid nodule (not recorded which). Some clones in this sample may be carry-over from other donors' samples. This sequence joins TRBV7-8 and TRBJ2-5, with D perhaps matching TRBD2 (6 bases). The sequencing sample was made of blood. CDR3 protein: CASSEGLFQETQYF. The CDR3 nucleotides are TGTGCCAGCAGCGAGGGACTGTTCCAAGAGACCCAGTACTTC.